This passage covers 13 T cell receptor beta chains from one sample sequenced in a study of T cell responses to AZD1222 COVID-19 vaccine (dated by TCRdb to 2020 to 2022). Library generation was performed with the immunoSEQ multiplex PCR assay. TCRdb took over this immuneACCESS table, retaining in-frame rearrangements with V and J assigned. Such tables are incomplete; in checked studies, under half of the missing clones stem from an unresolved V gene, and the remainder is unexplained. This sample gives over 120,000 clones in total; 92% of them show up just once. The top ten constitute around 3.5% of the sample. Reading the label with the study, this specimen's time point is: about 28 days (+/-7) after the second vaccine dose. The source material was peripheral blood, sampled 28 days after the second AZD1222 dose. These receptors were collected from an adult who received the AZD1222 COVID-19 vaccine.

The J gene is TRBJ1-2, the V gene TRBV15, with 9 bases matching TRBD1. The germline CDR1 and CDR2 sequences are LNHNV and YYDKDF (reference sequence). V lost 1 base, J lost 3 bases, and 6 bases stayed unmatched. The CDR3 is 16 amino acids. Here the CDR3 DNA reads TGTGCCACCAGCAGAGGTCGGGGACAGGGAGACTATGGCTACACCTTC. Residues: CATSRGRGQGDYGYTF. Full variable domain (rest looked up from reference TRBV15 and TRBJ1-2): DAMVIQNPRYQVTQFGKPVTLSCSQTLNHNVMYWYQQKSSQAPKLLFHYYDKDFNNEADTPDNFQSRRPNTSFCFLDIRSPGLGDTAMYLCATSRGRGQGDYGYTFGSGTRLTVV.

The rearrangement uses TRBV7-2 and TRBJ1-2; TRBD1 aligns across 8 bases. The trim removed 5 bases at V and 0 bases at J, leaving 5 bases unmatched. This CDR3 is 15 amino acids long. The germline gives CDR1 SGHTA, CDR2 FQGNSA. In DNA form, the CDR3 reads TGTGCCAGCAGCGTCACAGGGGGAGCTAACTATGGCTACACCTTC. Protein: CASSVTGGANYGYTF. The full variable domain, its missing parts supplied by reference TRBV7-2 and TRBJ1-2, is GAGVSQSPSNKVTEKGKDVELRCDPISGHTALYWYRQSLGQGLEFLIYFQGNSAPDKSGLPSDRFSAERTGGSVSTLTIQRTQQEDSAVYLCASSVTGGANYGYTFGSGTRLTVV.

The chain employs TRBV28 and TRBJ1-5; no definite D call. In germline, CDR1 is MDHEN, CDR2 SYDVKM. The germline V and J ends were trimmed by 5 bases and 0 bases, with 14 bases remaining between them. The CDR3 is 16 residues long. CDR3 loop: CASSTGRGFSNQPQHF. The CDR3 DNA is TGTGCCAGCAGTACGGGCCGAGGGTTTAGCAATCAGCCCCAGCATTTT. The full variable domain, in which reference TRBV28 and TRBJ1-5 provide the parts outside the CDR3, is DVKVTQSSRYLVKRTGEKVFLECVQDMDHENMFWYRQDPGLGLRLIYFSYDVKMKEKGDIPEGYSVSREKKERFSLILESASTNQTSMYLCASSTGRGFSNQPQHFGDGTRLSIL.

The chain carries TRBV5-1 and TRBJ2-1, with TRBD2 matching over 15 bases. V shed 4 bases and J 0 bases; nucleotides not matched to a gene: 11. From germline, CDR1 is SGHRS and CDR2 YFSETQ. This CDR3 region has 20 residues. CDR3 loop: CASSQGRGTSGRSSYNEQFF. The CDR3 nucleotides are TGCGCCAGCAGCCAGGGGAGAGGGACTAGCGGGAGGAGCTCCTACAATGAGCAGTTCTTC.

The chain has TRBV4-1 and TRBJ1-5; D is undetermined. V was cut by 3 bases and J by 2 bases, with 8 bases left in between. Germline V gene lookup returns CDR1 MGHRA and CDR2 YSYEKL. The CDR3 is made up of 14 amino acids. Here the CDR3 DNA reads TGCGCCAGCAGCCAGGTCGGTGGCAATCAGCCCCAGCATTTT. This gives the protein CASSQVGGNQPQHF.

The V and J genes are TRBV20-1 and TRBJ2-1, with a possible D match to TRBD2 (6 bases). Trimming shortened V by 3 bases and J by 2 bases, and 11 bases separated the two germline ends. Germline V gene data show CDR1 as DFQATT and CDR2 as SNEGSKA (reference sequence). The CDR3 runs 14 residues. The CDR3 sequence is CSASLAGPYNEQFF. The DNA of the CDR3 is TGCAGTGCTAGTTTGGCGGGACCCTACAATGAGCAGTTCTTC.

The J gene is TRBJ1-1, the V gene TRBV9; 10 bases align to TRBD1. CDR3 size: 15 residues. V lost 4 bases, J lost 2 bases, and 5 bases stayed unmatched. Germline V lookup: CDR1 SGDLS, CDR2 YYNGEE. This CDR3 reads CASSPWDRGNTEAFF. CDR3 nucleotides: TGTGCCAGCAGCCCGTGGGACAGGGGTAACACTGAAGCTTTCTTT.

V gene TRBV7-2 combines with J gene TRBJ1-2; 9 bases map to TRBD1. V shed 5 bases and J 10 bases; nucleotides not matched to a gene: 8. The germline gives CDR1 SGHTA, CDR2 FQGNSA. The CDR3 is made up of 13 amino acids. In DNA, the CDR3 is TGTGCCAGCAGCGTGGACAGGGGTACGGACTACACCTTC. It codes for CASSVDRGTDYTF.

This chain's CDR3 is CSASSGGVQPQHF. Here the CDR3 DNA reads TGCAGTGCTAGTTCCGGGGGTGTTCAGCCCCAGCATTTT. The chain combines TRBV20-1 with TRBJ1-5, with D perhaps matching TRBD1 (5 bases). Germline V gene sequence: CDR1 DFQATT, CDR2 SNEGSKA (reference sequence). This CDR3 comprises 13 residues. V lost 3 bases to trimming and J lost 6 bases, with 12 bases between them.

This chain connects TRBV27 to TRBJ2-7, with D possibly matching TRBD2 (5 bases). Trimming removed 1 base from V and 3 bases from J, with 10 bases in between. The CDR3 runs 14 residues. In germline, CDR1 is MNHEY, CDR2 SMNVEV (reference sequence). DNA for the CDR3: TGTGCCAGCAGTTTATATCGGGGTAACTACGAGCAGTACTTC. This codes for CASSLYRGNYEQYF.

The genes are TRBV7-2 and TRBJ2-6, with a tentative D call TRBD2 (6 bases). The CDR3 has 14 amino acids. The V gene's germline CDR1 is SGHTA and CDR2 FQGNSA. The V end was cut by 11 bases, the J end by 4 bases, with 15 bases between. The CDR3 reads CAGGRGTGANVLTF. The CDR3 DNA reads as TGTGCCGGGGGGAGAGGGACGGGGGCCAACGTCCTGACTTTC.

V gene TRBV20-1 combines with J gene TRBJ1-1; D not resolved. The CDR3 is 11 residues long. Germline lookup yields CDR1 DFQATT and CDR2 SNEGSKA (reference sequence). V was cut by 3 bases and J by 3 bases, with 5 bases left in between. The CDR3 loop is CSASLDTEAFF. The CDR3 DNA reads as TGCAGTGCTAGTCTGGACACTGAAGCTTTCTTT.

The DNA for the CDR3 is TGTGCCAGCAGTCGGTCCAGGGTGCGTGGCGGGGAGCTGTTTTTT. This codes for CASSRSRVRGGELFF. The chain joins TRBV2 to TRBJ2-2; weak D call: TRBD1 (5 bases). This CDR3 comprises 15 residues. Germline CDR1 is SNHLY and CDR2 is FYNNEI. V lost 5 bases, J lost 7 bases, and 17 bases lay in between.